The 8 T cell receptor beta chains given below trace back to one sample, sequenced in a study of TIL therapy for anti-PD-1-resistant metastatic lung cancer. Stated time point: pre-treatment sample, taken before nivolumab and TIL therapy. The immunoSEQ assay was v3. This table comes from immunoSEQ multiplex PCR, and its TCRdb copy is limited to in-frame clones, with some not included. The profile shows roughly 60,000 clones, about 73% of them singletons. The sequencing here drew on blood, taken at baseline. These receptors were collected from a person aged 25-79 years with non-small cell lung cancer.

The chain couples TRBV6-5 to TRBJ1-3, with D unresolved. V lost 2 bases to trimming and J lost 0 bases, with 8 bases between them. The CDR3 is made up of 15 amino acids. CDR1 MNHEY and CDR2 SVGAGI come from the germline V gene. CDR3 coding DNA: TGTGCCAGCAGTTACGCCCGCCACTCTGGAAACACCATATATTTT. It is translated as CASSYARHSGNTIYF.

This chain uses TRBV19 with TRBJ1-1; D is possibly TRBD1 (6 bases). There are 13 residues in the CDR3. The V end lost 7 bases, the J end lost 1 base, and 10 bases lay between the germline ends. Germline V gene sequence: CDR1 LNHDA, CDR2 SQIVND (reference sequence). The CDR3: CASNDRRNTEAFF. CDR3 bases: TGTGCCAGTAACGACAGGCGGAACACTGAAGCTTTCTTT. Using reference TRBV19 and TRBJ1-1 for the parts outside the CDR3, the full variable domain is DGGITQSPKYLFRKEGQNVTLSCEQNLNHDAMYWYRQDPGQGLRLIYYSQIVNDFQKGDIAEGYSVSREKKESFPLTVTSAQKNPTAFYLCASNDRRNTEAFFGQGTRLTVV.

This chain connects TRBV19 to TRBJ2-6, with 7 bases fitting TRBD1. The CDR3 loop spans 18 amino acids. From germline, CDR1 is LNHDA and CDR2 SQIVND (reference sequence). J lost 0 bases, V lost 4 bases, and 9 bases had no gene match. CDR3 DNA sequence: TGTGCCAGTAGTAGACCGGGACAGCCTTACTCTGGGGCCAACGTCCTGACTTTC. Its translation is CASSRPGQPYSGANVLTF.

CDR3 sequence reads: CASIFGQGATDTQYF. The CDR3 nucleotides are TGTGCCAGCATCTTCGGACAGGGGGCCACAGATACGCAGTATTTT. The chain uses TRBV6-1 and TRBJ2-3; 11 bases align to TRBD1. Germline V gene sequence: CDR1 MNHNS, CDR2 SASEGT. This CDR3 spans 15 amino acids. V was clipped by 7 bases and J by 2 bases; unmatched bases: 5.

The chain couples TRBV4-2 to TRBJ2-5; 7 bases map to TRBD1. There are 14 residues in the CDR3. Per the germline V gene, CDR1 is LGHNA and CDR2 is YNFKEQ. Trimming removed 3 bases from V and 4 bases from J; junction bases left unmatched: 5. The DNA of the CDR3 is TGTGCCAGCAGCCACTCGACAGGGACAGAGACCCAGTACTTC. This gives the protein CASSHSTGTETQYF.

This clone was counted a few times. The V call is TRBV19, the J call TRBJ2-2; 16 nucleotides align to TRBD2. J gave up 5 bases and V 7 bases, and 7 bases lay outside the gene matches. CDR3 length: 17 amino acids. Germline V gene lookup returns CDR1 LNHDA and CDR2 SQIVND (reference sequence). The CDR3 coding sequence is TGTGCCAGTATCGGGACTAGCGGGAGGGCCAATACCGGGGAGCTGTTTTTT. It is translated as CASIGTSGRANTGELFF.

This clone was seen more than once but under ten times. V is TRBV6-5 and J is TRBJ2-7; 9 bases fit TRBD1. The CDR3 is made up of 14 amino acids. CDR1 and CDR2 (germline): MNHEY, SVGAGI. J lost 3 bases, V lost 5 bases, and 5 bases had no gene match. In DNA, the CDR3 is TGTGCCAGCAGTAGGACAGGGGAAATCTACGAGCAGTACTTC. Amino acids: CASSRTGEIYEQYF.

This clone was counted between two and nine times. The rearrangement links TRBV6-5 to TRBJ2-1; 8 nucleotides align to TRBD1. Germline lookup yields CDR1 MNHEY and CDR2 SVGAGI. Trimming took 7 bases from V and 4 from J; bases not matched to a gene: 9. This CDR3 region has 15 residues. The CDR3 bases are TGTGCCAGCAACCCCCGGACAGGGCTTTACAATGAGCAGTTCTTC. Amino acids: CASNPRTGLYNEQFF.